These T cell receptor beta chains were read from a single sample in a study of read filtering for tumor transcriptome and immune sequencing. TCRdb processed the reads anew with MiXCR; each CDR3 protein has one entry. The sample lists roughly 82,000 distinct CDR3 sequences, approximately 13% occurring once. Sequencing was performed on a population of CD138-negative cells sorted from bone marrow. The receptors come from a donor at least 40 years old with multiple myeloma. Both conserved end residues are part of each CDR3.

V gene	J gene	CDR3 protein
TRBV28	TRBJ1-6	CASTTAGSSYNSPLHF
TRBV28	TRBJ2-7	CASSPPATYEQYF
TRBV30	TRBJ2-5	CAWSRPSGETQYF
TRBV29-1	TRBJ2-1	CSSYLAGSYNEQFF
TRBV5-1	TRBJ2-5	CASSLASGGIQETQYF
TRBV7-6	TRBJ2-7	CASSLDTQREQYF
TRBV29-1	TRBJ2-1	CSVGPRLNNEQFF
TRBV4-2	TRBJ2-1	CASSPLAGGYNEQFF
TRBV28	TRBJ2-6	CASRSGTLRPGANVLTF
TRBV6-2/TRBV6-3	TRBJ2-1	CASSFPLVGSRNEQFF
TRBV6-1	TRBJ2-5	CASRVGVQETQYF
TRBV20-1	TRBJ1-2	CSAQRQGRSYGYTF
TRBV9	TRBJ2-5	CASSVGTGGVGETQYF
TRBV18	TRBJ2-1	CASSPPLLAGGPGQFF
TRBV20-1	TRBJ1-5	CSARDRAGAPESNQPQHF
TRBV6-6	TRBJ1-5	CASSIFPGQKNQPQHF